The source of this T cell receptor (beta chain) is a study of blood T cell repertoires in COVID-19 (dated by TCRdb to about 2020). Describing the broader study: Samples covering the acute and convalescent phases of COVID-19 were provided by collaborators in the United States, Italy and Spain. HLA class I and class II types, where available, came from metadata supplied by the sample provider rather than from assay-based typing. The samples were drawn from the first 160 participants of the ongoing ImmuneRACE study and from 1,254 subjects provided by 6 global collaborators. A freely available public database, intended as a resource for researchers studying the immune response to SARS-CoV-2, is where the repertoires were released. Subjects who had been exposed to COVID-19, were actively infected with it, or had recovered from it provided the deeply sampled blood TCRbeta repertoires that made up the dataset. The prospective study material was composed of cDNA or gDNA derived from T cells, B-cell-depleted T cells, or PBMCs. Nearly every sample came with metadata listing a de-identified subject ID, COVID-19 status, age in years and sex.

Concerning this clone: The target of this receptor is not known. No base quality information exists; no much larger clone differs at one position.

Enrolling through a virtual design, the prospective study's participants ranged in age from roughly 18 to 89 years and lived across roughly 24 United States geographic areas. Cohort assignment in the prospective study relied on participant-reported clinical history from a screening survey and a study questionnaire. ImmuneRACE Cohort 3 recovered participants were defined by two consecutive negative NP/OP PCR tests, healthcare professional clearance, or symptom resolution. Each participant in the prospective study had whole blood, serum and a nasopharyngeal or oropharyngeal swab collected by mobile phlebotomists. Prospective study participants could optionally give additional blood draws and questionnaires over an approximately 2-month period. Before DNA extraction, blood samples from the prospective study were shipped at room temperature or frozen. Results the study describes overall, beyond this receptor: How much clinical and demographic metadata was included differed by source and by participant, and the metadata was provided uncurated.

TCRbeta CDR3 regions were amplified from genomic DNA using the immunoSEQ Assay, a bias-controlled multiplex PCR. As for the authors' bioinformatics: Within the assay, amplification of reference gene primers was used to estimate how many nucleated cells each sample contained. To quantify the absolute abundance of each unique TCRbeta CDR3 rearrangement, sequence reads were collapsed and filtered. Productive Simpson clonality was computed per sample as the square root of Simpson's diversity index over productive rearrangements. The source is immuneACCESS, and TCRdb retained only in-frame sequences with V and J called. Part of the clones is not carried over; for the studies checked, unresolved V genes explain less than half of this, and the remainder is unexplained. V, J and clone size are taken as reported in that table, and D and trimming were inferred from the DNA itself. The sample table contains about 330,000 clones; only one count was recorded for 87% of them. The ten largest clones add up to approximately 0.93% of the sample.

The source is a woman aged 30 to 39 who had recovered from COVID-19. Material for sequencing was PBMCs or T cells enriched from blood (not recorded which).

CDR3 sequence: CASSYVEGAYEQFF. The nucleotides are TGTGCCAGCAGTTACGTGGAGGGGGCCTATGAGCAGTTCTTC. The rearrangement combines TRBV6-5 with TRBJ2-1; a tentative D call is TRBD1 (7 bases match). Its CDR3 holds 14 amino acids, cysteine through phenylalanine. The retained sequence is limited to the CDR3, 42 bases, with the frame set at the first base. The trim is 2 bases for V and 8 bases for J, with a gap of 13 bases between the germline ends. CDR1 and CDR2 are drawn from the germline V gene: MNHEY, SVGAGI.